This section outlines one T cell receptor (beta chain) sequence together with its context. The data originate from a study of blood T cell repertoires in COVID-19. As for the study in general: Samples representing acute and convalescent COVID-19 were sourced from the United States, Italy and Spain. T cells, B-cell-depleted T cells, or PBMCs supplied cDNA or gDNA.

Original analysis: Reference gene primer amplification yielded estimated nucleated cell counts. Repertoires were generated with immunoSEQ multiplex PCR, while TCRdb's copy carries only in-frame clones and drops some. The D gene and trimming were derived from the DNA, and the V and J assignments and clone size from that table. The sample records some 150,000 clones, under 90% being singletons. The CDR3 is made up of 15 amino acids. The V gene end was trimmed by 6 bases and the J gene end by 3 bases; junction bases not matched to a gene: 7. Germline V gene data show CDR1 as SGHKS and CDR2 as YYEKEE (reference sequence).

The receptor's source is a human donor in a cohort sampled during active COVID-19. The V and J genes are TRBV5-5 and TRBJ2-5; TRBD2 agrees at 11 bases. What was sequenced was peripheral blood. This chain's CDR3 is CASTRTLAGEETQYF. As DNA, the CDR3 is TGTGCCAGCACCCGGACACTAGCGGGGGAAGAGACCCAGTACTTC.